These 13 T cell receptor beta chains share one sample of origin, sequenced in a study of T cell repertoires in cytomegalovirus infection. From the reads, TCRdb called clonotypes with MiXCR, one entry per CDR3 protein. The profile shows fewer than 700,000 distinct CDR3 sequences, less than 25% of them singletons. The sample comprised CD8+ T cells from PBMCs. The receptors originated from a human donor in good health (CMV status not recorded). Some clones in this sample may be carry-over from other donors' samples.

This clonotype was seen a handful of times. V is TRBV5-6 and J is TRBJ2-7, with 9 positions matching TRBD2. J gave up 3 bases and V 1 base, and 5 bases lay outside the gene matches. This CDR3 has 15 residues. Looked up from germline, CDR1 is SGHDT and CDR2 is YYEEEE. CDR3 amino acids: CASSLSPSGDYEQYV. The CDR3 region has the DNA TGTGCCAGCAGCTTGTCACCTAGCGGGGACTACGAGCAGTACGTC.

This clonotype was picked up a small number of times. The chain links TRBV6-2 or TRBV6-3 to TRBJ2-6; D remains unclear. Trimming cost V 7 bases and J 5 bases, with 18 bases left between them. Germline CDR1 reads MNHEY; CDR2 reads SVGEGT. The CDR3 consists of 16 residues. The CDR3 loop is CASIDGQTSWANVLTF. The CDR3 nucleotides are TGTGCCAGCATAGACGGGCAGACCAGCTGGGCCAACGTCCTGACTTTC.

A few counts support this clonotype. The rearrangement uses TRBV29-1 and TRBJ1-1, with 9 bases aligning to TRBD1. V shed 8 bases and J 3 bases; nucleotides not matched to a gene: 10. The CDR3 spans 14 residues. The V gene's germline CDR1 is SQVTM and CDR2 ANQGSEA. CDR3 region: CSSSWTGEDTEAFF. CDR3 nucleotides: TGCAGCTCTTCGTGGACAGGGGAGGACACTGAAGCTTTCTTT. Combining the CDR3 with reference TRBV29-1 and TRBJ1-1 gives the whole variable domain SAVISQKPSRDICQRGTSLTIQCQVDSQVTMMFWYRQQPGQSLTLIATANQGSEATYESGFVIDKFPISRPNLTFSTLTVSNMSPEDSSIYLCSSSWTGEDTEAFFGQGTRLTVV.

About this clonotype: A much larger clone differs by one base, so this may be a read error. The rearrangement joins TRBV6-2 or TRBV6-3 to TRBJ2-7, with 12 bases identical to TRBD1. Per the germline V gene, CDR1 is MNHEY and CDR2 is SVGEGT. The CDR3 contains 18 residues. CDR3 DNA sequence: TGTGTCAGCAGTTACCGGGACAGGGGGCTTTCCAGCTCCTACGAGCAGTACGTC. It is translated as CVSSYRDRGLSSSYEQYV.

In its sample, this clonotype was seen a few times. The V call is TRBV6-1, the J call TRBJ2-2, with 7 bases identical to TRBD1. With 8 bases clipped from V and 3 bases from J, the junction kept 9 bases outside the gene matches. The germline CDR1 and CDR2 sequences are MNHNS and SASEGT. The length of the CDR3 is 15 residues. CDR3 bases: TGTGCCAGCTTTATGGGGACAGTCTACACCGGGGAGCTGTTTTTT. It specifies CASFMGTVYTGELFF.

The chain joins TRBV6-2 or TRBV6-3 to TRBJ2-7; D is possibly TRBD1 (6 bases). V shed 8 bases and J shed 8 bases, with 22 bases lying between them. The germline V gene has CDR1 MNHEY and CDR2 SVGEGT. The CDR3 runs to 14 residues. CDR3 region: CASASPRQVPQQYV. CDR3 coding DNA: TGTGCCAGCGCTTCGCCTAGACAGGTTCCCCAGCAGTACGTC.

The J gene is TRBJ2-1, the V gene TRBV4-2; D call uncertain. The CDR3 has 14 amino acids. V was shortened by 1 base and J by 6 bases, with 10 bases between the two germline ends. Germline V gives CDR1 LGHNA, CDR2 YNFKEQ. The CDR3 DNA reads TGTGCCAGCAGCCAAGCTAACGACCTCAATGAGCAGTTCTTC. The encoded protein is CASSQANDLNEQFF.

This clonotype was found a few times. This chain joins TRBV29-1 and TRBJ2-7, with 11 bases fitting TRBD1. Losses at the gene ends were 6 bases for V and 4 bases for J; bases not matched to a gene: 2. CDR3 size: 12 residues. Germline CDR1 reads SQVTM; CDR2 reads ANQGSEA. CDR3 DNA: TGCAGCGTCGGGGACAGGGGGTACGAGCAGTACTTC. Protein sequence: CSVGDRGYEQYF.

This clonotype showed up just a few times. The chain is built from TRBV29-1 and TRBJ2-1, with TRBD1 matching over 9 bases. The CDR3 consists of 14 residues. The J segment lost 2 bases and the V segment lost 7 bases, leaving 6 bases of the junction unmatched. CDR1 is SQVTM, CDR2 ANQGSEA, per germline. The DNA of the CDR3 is TGCAGCGCGAGGACAGGGGCGACCTACAATGAGCAGTTCTTC. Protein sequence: CSARTGATYNEQFF.

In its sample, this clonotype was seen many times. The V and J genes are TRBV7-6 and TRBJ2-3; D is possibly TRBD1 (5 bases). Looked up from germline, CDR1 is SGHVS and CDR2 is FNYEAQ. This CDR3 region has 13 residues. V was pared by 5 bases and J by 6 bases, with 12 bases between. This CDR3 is CASSLTGPDTQYF. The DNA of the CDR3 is TGTGCCAGCAGCCTTACAGGTCCCGATACGCAGTATTTT.

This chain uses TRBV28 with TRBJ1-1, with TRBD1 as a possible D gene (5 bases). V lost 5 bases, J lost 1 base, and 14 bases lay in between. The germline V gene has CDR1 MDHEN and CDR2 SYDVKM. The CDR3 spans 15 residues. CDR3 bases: TGTGCCAGCAGTACCGAGGGGTGGGGGAACACTGAAGCTTTCTTT. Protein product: CASSTEGWGNTEAFF.

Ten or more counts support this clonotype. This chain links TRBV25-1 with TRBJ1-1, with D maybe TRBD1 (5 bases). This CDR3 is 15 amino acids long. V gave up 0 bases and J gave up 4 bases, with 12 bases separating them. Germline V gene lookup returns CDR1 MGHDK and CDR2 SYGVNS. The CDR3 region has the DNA TGTGCCAGCAGTGAATATATGGCAGGGATCACTGAAGCTTTCTTT. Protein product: CASSEYMAGITEAFF.

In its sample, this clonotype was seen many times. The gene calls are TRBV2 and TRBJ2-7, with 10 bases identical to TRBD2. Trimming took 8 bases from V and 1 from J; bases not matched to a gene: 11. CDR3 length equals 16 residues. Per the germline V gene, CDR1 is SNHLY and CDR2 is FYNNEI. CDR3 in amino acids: CASHGRTSGTSYEQYV. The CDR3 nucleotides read TGTGCCAGCCACGGTAGGACTAGCGGCACTTCCTACGAGCAGTACGTC.